This paragraph covers one TCR beta chain sequence. The CDR3 sequence is 13 residues long. Trimming cost V 8 bases and J 4 bases, with 11 bases left between them. The germline gives CDR1 MNHEY, CDR2 SVGAGI. Treatment meaning: roughly 19 received Ad26.COV2.S at low or high dose, single or two shots; roughly 5 received placebo; per-sample allocation not given. Following the first vaccine or placebo injection, samples were taken on day 63. These data come from a study of Ad26.COV2.S vaccination and SARS-CoV-2 variants. Produced via immunoSEQ multiplex PCR; TCRdb's table is partial and in-frame only. In the table there are hundreds of thousands of clones, around 88% of which are singletons.

The clonotype comes from a person between 18 and 65 years old who received the Ad26.COV2.S COVID-19 vaccine or a placebo. The source was peripheral blood, collected in a trial of Ad26.COV2.S vaccine versus placebo. The chain carries TRBV6-5 and TRBJ1-4; tentatively, D is TRBD1 (5 bases). The CDR3 reads CASSGGNNEKLFF. CDR3 nucleotides: TGTGCCAGCTCGGGGGGTAATAATGAAAAACTGTTTTTT.